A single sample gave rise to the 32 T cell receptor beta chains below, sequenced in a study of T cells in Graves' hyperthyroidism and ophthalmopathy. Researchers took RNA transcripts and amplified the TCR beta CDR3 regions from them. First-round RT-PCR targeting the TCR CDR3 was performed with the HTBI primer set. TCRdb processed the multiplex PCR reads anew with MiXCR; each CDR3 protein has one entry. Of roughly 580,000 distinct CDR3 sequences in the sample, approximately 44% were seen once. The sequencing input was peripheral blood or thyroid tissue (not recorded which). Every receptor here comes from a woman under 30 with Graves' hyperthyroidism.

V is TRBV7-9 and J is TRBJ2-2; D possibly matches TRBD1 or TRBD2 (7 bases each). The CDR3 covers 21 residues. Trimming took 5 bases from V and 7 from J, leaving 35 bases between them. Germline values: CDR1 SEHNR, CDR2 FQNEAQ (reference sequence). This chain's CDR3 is CASSPTGVLSQGRELDGELFF. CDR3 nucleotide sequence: TGTGCCAGCAGCCCAACAGGGGTCCTGTCCCAAGGGAGGGAATTGGACGGGGAGCTGTTTTTT.

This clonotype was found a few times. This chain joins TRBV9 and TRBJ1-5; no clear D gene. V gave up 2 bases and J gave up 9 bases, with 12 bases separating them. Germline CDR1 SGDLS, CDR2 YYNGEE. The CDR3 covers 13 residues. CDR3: CASSVVQSGPQHF. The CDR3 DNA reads TGTGCCAGCAGCGTGGTACAGTCCGGGCCCCAGCATTTT.

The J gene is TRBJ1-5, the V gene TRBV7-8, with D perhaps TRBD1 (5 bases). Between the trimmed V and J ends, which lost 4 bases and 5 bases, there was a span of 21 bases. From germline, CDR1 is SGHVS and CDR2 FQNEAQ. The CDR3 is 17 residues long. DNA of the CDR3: TGTGCCAGCAGCTCGCGTGGGGCAGGGAGTTTGCATCAGCCCCAGCATTTT. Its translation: CASSSRGAGSLHQPQHF.

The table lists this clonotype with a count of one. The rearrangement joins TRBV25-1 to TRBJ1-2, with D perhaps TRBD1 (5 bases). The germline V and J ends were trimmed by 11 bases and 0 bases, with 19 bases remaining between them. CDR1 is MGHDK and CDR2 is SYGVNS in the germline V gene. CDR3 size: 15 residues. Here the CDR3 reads CAWSVWDAANYGYTF. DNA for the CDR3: TGTGCCTGGAGTGTTTGGGACGCCGCTAACTATGGCTACACCTTC.

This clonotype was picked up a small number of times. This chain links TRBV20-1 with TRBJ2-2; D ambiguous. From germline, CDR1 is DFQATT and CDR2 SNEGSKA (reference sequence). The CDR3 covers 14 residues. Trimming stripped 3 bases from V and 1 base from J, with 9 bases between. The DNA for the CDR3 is TGCAGTGCTAGCGATCGCCTGAACACCGGGGAGCTGTTTTTT. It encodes CSASDRLNTGELFF.

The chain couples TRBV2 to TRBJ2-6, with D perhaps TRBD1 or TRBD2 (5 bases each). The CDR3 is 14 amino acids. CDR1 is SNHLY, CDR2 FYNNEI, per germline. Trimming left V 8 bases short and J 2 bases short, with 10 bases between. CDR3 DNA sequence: TGTGCCAGCCAGCTGGGGGCTGGGGCCAACGTCCTGACTTTC. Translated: CASQLGAGANVLTF.

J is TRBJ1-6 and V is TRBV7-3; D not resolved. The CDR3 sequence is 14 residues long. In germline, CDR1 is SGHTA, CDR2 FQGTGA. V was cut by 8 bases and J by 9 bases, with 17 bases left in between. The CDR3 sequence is CASSPKADLSPLHF. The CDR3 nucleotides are TGTGCCAGCTCACCAAAGGCGGACCTTTCACCCCTCCACTTT.

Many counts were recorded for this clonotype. The CDR3 sequence: CASSPVDSQETQYF. CDR3 sequence (DNA): TGCGCCAGCAGCCCCGTGGACAGTCAAGAGACCCAGTACTTC. The chain combines TRBV5-1 with TRBJ2-5, with D possibly being TRBD1 (6 bases). V was cut by 4 bases and J by 2 bases, with 12 bases left in between. The CDR3 extends over 14 amino acids. CDR1 is SGHRS and CDR2 is YFSETQ in the germline V gene.

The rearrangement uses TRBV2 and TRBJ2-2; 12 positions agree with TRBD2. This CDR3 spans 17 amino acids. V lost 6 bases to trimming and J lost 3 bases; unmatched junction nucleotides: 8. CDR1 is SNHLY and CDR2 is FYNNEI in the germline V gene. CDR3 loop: CASRRLAGDPYTGELFF. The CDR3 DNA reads TGTGCCAGCAGGCGACTAGCGGGAGATCCTTACACCGGGGAGCTGTTTTTT. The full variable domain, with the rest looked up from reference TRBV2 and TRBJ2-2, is EPEVTQTPSHQVTQMGQEVILRCVPISNHLYFYWYRQILGQKVEFLVSFYNNEISEKSEIFDDQFSVERPDGSNFTLKIRSTKLEDSAMYFCASRRLAGDPYTGELFFGEGSRLTVL.

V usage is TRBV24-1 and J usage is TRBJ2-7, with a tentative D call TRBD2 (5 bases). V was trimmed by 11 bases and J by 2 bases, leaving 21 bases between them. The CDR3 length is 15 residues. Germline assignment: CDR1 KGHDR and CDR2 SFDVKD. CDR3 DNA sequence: TGTGCCAGCAGCCAGAGGGTCGATATGGCCTACGAGCAGTACTTC. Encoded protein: CASSQRVDMAYEQYF.

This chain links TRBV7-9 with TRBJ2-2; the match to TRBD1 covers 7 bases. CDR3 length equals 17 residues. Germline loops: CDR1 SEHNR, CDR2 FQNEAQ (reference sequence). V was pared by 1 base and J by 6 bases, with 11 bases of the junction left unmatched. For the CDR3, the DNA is TGTGCCAGCAGCTTAGTGTCGACAGGGTTTCGATCCGGGGAGCTGTTTTTT. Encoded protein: CASSLVSTGFRSGELFF.

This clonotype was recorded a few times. CDR3 nucleotide sequence: TGTGCCAGTAGTATAAGGGGGAACAATCAGCCCCAGCATTTT. It translates to CASSIRGNNQPQHF. This rearrangement joins TRBV19 to TRBJ1-5; D is possibly TRBD1 (6 bases). CDR3 length: 14 amino acids. V gave up 2 bases and J gave up 3 bases, with 8 bases separating them. Germline loops: CDR1 LNHDA, CDR2 SQIVND (reference sequence).

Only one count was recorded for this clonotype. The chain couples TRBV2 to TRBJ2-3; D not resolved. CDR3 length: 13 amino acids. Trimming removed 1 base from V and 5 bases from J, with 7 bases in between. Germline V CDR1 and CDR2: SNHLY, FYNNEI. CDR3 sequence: CASSEGWRDTQYF. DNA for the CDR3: TGTGCCAGCAGTGAAGGGTGGCGAGATACGCAGTATTTT. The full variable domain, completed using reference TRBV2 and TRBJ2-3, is EPEVTQTPSHQVTQMGQEVILRCVPISNHLYFYWYRQILGQKVEFLVSFYNNEISEKSEIFDDQFSVERPDGSNFTLKIRSTKLEDSAMYFCASSEGWRDTQYFGPGTRLTVL.

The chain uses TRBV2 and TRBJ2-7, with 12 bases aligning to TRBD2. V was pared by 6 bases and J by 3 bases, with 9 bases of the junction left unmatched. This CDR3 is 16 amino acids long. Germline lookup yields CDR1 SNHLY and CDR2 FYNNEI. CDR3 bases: TGTGCCAGCAGGGCAAGCTCTAGCGGGAGGGACTACGAGCAGTACTTC. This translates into CASRASSSGRDYEQYF.

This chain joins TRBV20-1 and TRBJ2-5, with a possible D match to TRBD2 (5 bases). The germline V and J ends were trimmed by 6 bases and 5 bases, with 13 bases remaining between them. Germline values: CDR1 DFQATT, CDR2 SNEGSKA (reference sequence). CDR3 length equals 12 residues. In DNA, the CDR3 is TGCAGTGCCAAAGAACTAGATGAGACCCAGTACTTC. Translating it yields CSAKELDETQYF.

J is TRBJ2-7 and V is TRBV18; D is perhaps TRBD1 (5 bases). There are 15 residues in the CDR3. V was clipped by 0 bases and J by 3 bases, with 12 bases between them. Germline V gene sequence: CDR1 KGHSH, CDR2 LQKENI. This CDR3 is CASSPPHGHDYEQYF. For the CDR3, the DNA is TGTGCCAGCTCACCACCCCACGGACATGACTACGAGCAGTACTTC.

The CDR3 sequence: CASSLRPSNQPQHF. Written as DNA, the CDR3 is TGTGCCAGCAGTTTACGGCCTAGCAATCAGCCCCAGCATTTT. This chain links TRBV7-8 with TRBJ1-5; unclear D gene. The CDR3 totals 14 residues. Germline CDR1 SGHVS, CDR2 FQNEAQ. V gave up 6 bases and J gave up 0 bases, with 9 bases separating them.

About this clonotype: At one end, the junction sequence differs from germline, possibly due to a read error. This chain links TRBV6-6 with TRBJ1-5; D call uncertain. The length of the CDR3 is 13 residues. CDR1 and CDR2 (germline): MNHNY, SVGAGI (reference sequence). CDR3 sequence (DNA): TGTGCCAGCAGTTACCCGGGAGATATGCCCCACCATTTT. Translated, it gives CASSYPGDMPHHF.

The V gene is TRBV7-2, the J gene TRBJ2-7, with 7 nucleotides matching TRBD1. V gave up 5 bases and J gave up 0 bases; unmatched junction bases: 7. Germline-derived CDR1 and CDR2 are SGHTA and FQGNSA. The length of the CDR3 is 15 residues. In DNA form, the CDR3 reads TGTGCCAGCAGCACCGGGACAGCGGACTCCTACGAGCAGTACTTC. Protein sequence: CASSTGTADSYEQYF.

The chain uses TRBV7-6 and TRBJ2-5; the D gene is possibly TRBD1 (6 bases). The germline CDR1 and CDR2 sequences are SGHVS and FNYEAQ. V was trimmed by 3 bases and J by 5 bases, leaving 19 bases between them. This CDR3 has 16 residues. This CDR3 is CASSFSLRGRAETQYF. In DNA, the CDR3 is TGTGCCAGCAGCTTTTCCCTCAGGGGTCGGGCGGAGACCCAGTACTTC. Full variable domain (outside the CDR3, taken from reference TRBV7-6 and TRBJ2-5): GAGVSQSPRYKVTKRGQDVALRCDPISGHVSLYWYRQALGQGPEFLTYFNYEAQQDKSGLPNDRFSAERPEGSISTLTIQRTEQRDSAMYRCASSFSLRGRAETQYFGPGTRLLVL.

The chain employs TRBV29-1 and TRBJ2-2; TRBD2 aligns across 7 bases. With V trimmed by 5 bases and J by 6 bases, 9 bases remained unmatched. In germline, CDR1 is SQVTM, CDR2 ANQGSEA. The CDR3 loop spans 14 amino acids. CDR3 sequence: CSVLLRETAGELFF. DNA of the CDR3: TGCAGCGTTTTGTTGCGGGAGACCGCCGGGGAGCTGTTTTTT.

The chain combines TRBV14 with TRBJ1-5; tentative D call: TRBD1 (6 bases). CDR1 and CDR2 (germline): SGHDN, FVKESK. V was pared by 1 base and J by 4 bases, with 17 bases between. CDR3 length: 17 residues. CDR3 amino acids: CASSQARSRGVNQPQHF. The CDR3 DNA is TGTGCCAGCAGCCAAGCTCGGTCCAGGGGAGTGAATCAGCCCCAGCATTTT.

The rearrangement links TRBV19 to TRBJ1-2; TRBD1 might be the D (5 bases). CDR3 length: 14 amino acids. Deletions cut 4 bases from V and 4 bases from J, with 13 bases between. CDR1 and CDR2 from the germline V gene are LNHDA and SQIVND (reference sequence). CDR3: CASSTGSLGYGYTF. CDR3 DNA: TGTGCCAGTAGTACAGGGTCCCTCGGCTATGGCTACACCTTC. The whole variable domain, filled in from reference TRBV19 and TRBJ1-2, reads DGGITQSPKYLFRKEGQNVTLSCEQNLNHDAMYWYRQDPGQGLRLIYYSQIVNDFQKGDIAEGYSVSREKKESFPLTVTSAQKNPTAFYLCASSTGSLGYGYTFGSGTRLTVV.

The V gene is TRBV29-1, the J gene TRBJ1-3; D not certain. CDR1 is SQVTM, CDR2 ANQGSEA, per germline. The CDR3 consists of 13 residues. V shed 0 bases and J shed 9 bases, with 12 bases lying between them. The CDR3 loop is CSVEDWREFTIYF. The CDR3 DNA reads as TGCAGCGTTGAAGATTGGCGGGAATTCACCATATATTTT.

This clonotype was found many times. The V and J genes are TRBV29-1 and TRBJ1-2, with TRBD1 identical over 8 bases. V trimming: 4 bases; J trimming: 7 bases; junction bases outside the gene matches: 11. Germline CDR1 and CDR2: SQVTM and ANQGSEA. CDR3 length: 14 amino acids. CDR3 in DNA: TGCAGCGTTGGGGACAGGACCAAAGGGAGTGGCTACACCTTC. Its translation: CSVGDRTKGSGYTF.

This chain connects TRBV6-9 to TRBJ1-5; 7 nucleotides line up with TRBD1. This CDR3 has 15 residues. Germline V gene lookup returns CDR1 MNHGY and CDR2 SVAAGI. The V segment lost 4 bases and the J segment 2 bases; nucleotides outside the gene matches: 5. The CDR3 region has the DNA TGTGCCAGCAGTTCAGGGGGTGACGGCAATCAGCCCCAGCATTTT. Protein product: CASSSGGDGNQPQHF.

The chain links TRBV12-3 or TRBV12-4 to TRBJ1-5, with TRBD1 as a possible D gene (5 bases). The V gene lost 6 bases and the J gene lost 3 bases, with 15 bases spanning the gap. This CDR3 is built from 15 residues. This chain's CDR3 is CASSATRGPNQPQHF. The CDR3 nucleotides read TGTGCCAGCAGCGCGACGAGGGGACCCAATCAGCCCCAGCATTTT.

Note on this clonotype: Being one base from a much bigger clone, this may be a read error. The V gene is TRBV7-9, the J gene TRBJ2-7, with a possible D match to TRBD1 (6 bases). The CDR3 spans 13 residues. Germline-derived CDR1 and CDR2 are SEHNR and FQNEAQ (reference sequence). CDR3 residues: CAGSFVTGSEQYF. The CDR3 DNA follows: TGTGCCGGCAGCTTCGTCACAGGGAGCGAGCAGTACTTC.

CDR3 sequence: CAISTSDHQAEAFF. DNA of the CDR3: TGTGCCATCAGTACTAGCGACCATCAGGCAGAAGCTTTCTTT. The chain is built from TRBV10-3 and TRBJ1-1; D not resolved. Trimming pared 5 bases from V and 8 bases from J, leaving 18 bases between. The CDR3 totals 14 residues. Germline V CDR1 and CDR2: ENHRY, SYGVKD.

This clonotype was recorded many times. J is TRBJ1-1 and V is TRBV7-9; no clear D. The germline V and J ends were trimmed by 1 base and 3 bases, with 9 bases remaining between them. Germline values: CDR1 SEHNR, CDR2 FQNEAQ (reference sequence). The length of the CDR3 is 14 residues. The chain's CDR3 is CASSLVDKDTEAFF. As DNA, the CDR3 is TGTGCCAGCAGCTTAGTAGACAAAGACACTGAAGCTTTCTTT.

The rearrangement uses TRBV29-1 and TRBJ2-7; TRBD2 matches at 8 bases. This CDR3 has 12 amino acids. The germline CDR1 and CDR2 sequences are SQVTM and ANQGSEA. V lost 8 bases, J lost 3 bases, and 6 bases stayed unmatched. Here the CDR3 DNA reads TGCAGCTTATCGCTAGCGGGCTACGAGCAGTACTTC. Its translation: CSLSLAGYEQYF.

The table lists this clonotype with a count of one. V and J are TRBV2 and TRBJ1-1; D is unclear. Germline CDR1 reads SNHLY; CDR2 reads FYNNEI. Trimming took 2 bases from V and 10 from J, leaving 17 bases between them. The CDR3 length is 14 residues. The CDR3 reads CASSERARIRGAFF. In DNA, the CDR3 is TGTGCCAGCAGTGAAAGGGCACGCATCCGTGGAGCTTTCTTT.